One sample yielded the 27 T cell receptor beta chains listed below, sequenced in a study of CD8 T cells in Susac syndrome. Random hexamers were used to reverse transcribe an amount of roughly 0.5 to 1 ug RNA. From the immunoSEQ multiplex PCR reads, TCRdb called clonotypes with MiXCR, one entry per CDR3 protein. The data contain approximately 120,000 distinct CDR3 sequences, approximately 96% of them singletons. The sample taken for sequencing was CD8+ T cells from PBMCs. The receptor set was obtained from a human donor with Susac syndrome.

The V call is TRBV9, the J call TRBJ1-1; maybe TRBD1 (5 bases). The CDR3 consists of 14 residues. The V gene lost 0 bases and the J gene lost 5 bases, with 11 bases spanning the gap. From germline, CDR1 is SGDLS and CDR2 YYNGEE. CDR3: CASSVEGAGTEAFF. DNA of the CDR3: TGTGCCAGCAGCGTAGAAGGGGCGGGTACTGAAGCTTTCTTT.

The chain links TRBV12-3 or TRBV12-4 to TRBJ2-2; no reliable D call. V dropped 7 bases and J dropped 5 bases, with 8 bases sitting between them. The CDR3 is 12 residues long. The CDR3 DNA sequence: TGTGCCAGCAACCCTGCTACCGGGGAGCTGTTTTTT. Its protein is CASNPATGELFF.

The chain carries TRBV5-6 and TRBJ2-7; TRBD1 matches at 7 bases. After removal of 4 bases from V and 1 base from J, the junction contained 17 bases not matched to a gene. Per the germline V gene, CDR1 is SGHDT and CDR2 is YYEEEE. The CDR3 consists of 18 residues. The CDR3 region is CASSLGQDPIIRSYEQYF. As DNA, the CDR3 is TGTGCCAGCAGCCTCGGACAGGACCCAATTATAAGGTCCTACGAGCAGTACTTC.

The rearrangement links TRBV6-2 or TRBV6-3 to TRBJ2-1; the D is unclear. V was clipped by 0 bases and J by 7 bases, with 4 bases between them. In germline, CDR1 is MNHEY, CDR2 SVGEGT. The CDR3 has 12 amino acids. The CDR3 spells CASSYSDNEQFF. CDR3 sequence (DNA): TGTGCCAGCAGTTACTCGGATAATGAGCAGTTCTTC.

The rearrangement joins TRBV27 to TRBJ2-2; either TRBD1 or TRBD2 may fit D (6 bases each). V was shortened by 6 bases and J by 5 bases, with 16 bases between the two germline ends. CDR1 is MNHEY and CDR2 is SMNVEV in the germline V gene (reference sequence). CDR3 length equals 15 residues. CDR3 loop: CASRLSGGLTGELFF. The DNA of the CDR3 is TGTGCCAGCAGACTATCCGGGGGCCTAACCGGGGAGCTGTTTTTT.

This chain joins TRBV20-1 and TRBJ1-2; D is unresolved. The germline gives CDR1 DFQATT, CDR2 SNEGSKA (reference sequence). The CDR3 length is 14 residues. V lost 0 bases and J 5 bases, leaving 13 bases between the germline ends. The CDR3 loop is CSARDRRVSYGYTF. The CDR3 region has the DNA TGCAGTGCTAGAGACCGGAGGGTGTCGTATGGCTACACCTTC.

CDR3 DNA sequence: TGTGCCAGCAGCTTATCTGACAATGAGCAGTTCTTC. Translated, it gives CASSLSDNEQFF. The genes are TRBV7-9 and TRBJ2-1, with D uncertain. Between the trimmed V and J ends, which lost 2 bases and 5 bases, there was a span of 4 bases. Looked up from germline, CDR1 is SEHNR and CDR2 is FQNEAQ (reference sequence). The CDR3 sequence is 12 residues long. The whole variable domain, filled in from reference TRBV7-9 and TRBJ2-1, reads DTGVSQNPRHKITKRGQNVTFRCDPISEHNRLYWYRQTLGQGPEFLTYFQNEAQLEKSRLLSDRFSAERPKGSFSTLEIQRTEQGDSAMYLCASSLSDNEQFFGPGTRLTVL.

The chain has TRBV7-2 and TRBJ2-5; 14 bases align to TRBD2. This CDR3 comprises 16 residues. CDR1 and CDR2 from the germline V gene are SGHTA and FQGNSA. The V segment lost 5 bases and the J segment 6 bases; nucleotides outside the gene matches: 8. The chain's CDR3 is CASSPLGTSGSQTQYF. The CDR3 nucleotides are TGTGCCAGCAGCCCGCTGGGGACTAGCGGGAGTCAGACCCAGTACTTC.

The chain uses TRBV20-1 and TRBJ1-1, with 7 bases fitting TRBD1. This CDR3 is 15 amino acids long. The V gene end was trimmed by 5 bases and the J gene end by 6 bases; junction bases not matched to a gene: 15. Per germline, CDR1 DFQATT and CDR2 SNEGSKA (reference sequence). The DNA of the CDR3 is TGCAGTGCTCGGGGCGGTACAGGGGACGTCGCTGAAGCTTTCTTT. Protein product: CSARGGTGDVAEAFF.

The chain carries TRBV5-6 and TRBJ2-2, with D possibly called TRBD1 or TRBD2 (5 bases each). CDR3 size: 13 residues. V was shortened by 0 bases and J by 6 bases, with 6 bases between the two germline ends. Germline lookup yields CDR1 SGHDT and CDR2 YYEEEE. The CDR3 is CASSLGDPGELFF. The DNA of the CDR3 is TGTGCCAGCAGCTTGGGGGACCCCGGGGAGCTGTTTTTT.

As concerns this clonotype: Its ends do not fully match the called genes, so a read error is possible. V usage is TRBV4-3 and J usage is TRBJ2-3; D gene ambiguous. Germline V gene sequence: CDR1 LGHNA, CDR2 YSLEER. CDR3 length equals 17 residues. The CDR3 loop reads CASSKERGHFNTDTQYF. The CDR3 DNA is TGCGCCAGCAGCAAAGAGCGTGGGCACTTTAACACAGATACGCAGTATTTT.

This CDR3 is CASSYDNYNEQFF. The CDR3 nucleotides are TGTGCCAGCAGCTACGACAACTACAATGAGCAGTTCTTC. The chain couples TRBV5-4 to TRBJ2-1; no definite D call. CDR1 and CDR2 (germline): SGHNT, YYREEE (reference sequence). The ends were cut back, 3 bases at V and 3 bases at J, with 7 bases in the middle. The CDR3 has 13 amino acids.

The CDR3 DNA is TGTGCCAGCAGTCTGGTGGGGGGGCATGTGGGCAATCAGCCCCAGCATTTT. Translation: CASSLVGGHVGNQPQHF. The V and J genes are TRBV5-8 and TRBJ1-5; tentatively, D is TRBD1 (6 bases). The V gene lost 5 bases and the J gene lost 2 bases, with 20 bases spanning the gap. Germline V CDR1 and CDR2: SGHTS, YDEGEE. CDR3 length: 17 residues.

CDR3 loop: CSVVAGSQFF. The CDR3 DNA follows: TGCAGCGTTGTTGCGGGGTCCCAGTTTTTT. The rearrangement joins TRBV29-1 to TRBJ1-4; no clear D gene. Germline V gives CDR1 SQVTM, CDR2 ANQGSEA. The CDR3 has 10 residues. V was clipped by 4 bases and J by 16 bases, with 13 bases between them.

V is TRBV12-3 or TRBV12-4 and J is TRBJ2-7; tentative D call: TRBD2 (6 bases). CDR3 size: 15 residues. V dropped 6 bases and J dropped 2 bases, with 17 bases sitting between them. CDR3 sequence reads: CASSLIRDLPYEQYF. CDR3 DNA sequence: TGTGCCAGCAGCCTAATCCGGGACTTACCCTACGAGCAGTACTTC.

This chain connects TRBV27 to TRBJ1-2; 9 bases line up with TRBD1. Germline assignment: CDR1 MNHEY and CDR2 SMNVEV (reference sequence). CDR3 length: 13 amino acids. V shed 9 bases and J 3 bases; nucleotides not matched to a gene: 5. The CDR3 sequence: CASTDRGDYGYTF. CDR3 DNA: TGTGCCAGTACTGACAGGGGGGACTATGGCTACACCTTC.

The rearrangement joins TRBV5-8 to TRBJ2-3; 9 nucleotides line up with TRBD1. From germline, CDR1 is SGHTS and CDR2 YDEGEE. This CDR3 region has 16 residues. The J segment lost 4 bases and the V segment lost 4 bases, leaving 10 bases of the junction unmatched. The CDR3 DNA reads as TGTGCCAGCAGCCACGGGACAGGGCGTTCCGCAGATACGCAGTATTTT. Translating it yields CASSHGTGRSADTQYF.

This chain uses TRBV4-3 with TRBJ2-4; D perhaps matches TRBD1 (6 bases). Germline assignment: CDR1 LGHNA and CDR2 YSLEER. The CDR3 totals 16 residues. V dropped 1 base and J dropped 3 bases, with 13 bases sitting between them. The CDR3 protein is CASSQGPGQIKNIQYF. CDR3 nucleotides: TGCGCCAGCAGCCAAGGCCCCGGACAGATCAAAAACATTCAGTACTTC.

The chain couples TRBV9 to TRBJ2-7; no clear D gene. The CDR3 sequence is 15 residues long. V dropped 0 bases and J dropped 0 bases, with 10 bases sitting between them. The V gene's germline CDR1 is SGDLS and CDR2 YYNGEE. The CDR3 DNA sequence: TGTGCCAGCAGCGTAGGCACATTGAGCTCCTACGAGCAGTACTTC. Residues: CASSVGTLSSYEQYF.

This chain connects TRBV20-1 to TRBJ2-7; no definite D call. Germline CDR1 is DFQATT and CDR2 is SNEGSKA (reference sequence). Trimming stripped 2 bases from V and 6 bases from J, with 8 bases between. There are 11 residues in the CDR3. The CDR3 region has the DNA TGCAGTGCTAGAATGGGCGGCGAGCAGTACTTC. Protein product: CSARMGGEQYF.

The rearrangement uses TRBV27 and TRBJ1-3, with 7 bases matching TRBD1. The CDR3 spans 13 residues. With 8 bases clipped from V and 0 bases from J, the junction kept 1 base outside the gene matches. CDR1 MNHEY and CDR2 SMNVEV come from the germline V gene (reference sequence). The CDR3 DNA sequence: TGTGCCAGCGGGGACAGCTCTGGAAACACCATATATTTT. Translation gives CASGDSSGNTIYF.

The CDR3 DNA follows: TGTGCCAGCAGCTTAGTAGGGCTACGTGACAATGAGCAGTTCTTC. Protein sequence: CASSLVGLRDNEQFF. The chain uses TRBV7-9 and TRBJ2-1; D gene uncertain. Per the germline V gene, CDR1 is SEHNR and CDR2 is FQNEAQ (reference sequence). The V end was cut by 1 base, the J end by 5 bases, with 12 bases between. This CDR3 comprises 15 residues.

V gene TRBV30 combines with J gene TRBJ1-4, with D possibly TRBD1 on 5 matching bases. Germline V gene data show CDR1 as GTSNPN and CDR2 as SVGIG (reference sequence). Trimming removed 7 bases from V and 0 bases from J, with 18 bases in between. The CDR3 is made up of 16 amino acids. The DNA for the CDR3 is TGTGCCTTGGACAACATCGACAGTGCAACTAATGAAAAACTGTTTTTT. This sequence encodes CALDNIDSATNEKLFF.

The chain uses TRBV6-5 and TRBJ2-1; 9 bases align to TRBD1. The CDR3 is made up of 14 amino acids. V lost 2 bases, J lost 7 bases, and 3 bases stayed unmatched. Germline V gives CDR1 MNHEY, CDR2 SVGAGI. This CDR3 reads CASSYLGQGNEQFF. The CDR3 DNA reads TGTGCCAGCAGTTACCTTGGACAGGGGAATGAGCAGTTCTTC.

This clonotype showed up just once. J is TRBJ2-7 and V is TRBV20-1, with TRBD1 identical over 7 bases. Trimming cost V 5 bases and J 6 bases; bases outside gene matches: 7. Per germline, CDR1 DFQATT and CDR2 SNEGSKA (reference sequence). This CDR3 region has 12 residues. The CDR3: CSALTGVSEQYF. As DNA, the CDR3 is TGCAGTGCTCTAACAGGGGTAAGCGAGCAGTACTTC.

The CDR3 loop reads CASSLDLVGMGETQYF. The DNA of the CDR3 is TGTGCCAGCAGCTTAGATCTGGTGGGGATGGGGGAGACCCAGTACTTC. The rearrangement uses TRBV11-2 and TRBJ2-5; D is uncertain. The CDR3 spans 16 residues. Per the germline V gene, CDR1 is SGHAT and CDR2 is FQNNGV. Trimming removed 0 bases from V and 5 bases from J, with 16 bases in between.

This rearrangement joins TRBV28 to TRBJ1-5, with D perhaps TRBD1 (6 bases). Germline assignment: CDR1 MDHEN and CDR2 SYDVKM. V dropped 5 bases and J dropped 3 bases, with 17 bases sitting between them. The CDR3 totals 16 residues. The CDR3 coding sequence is TGTGCCAGCAGTCCACCTTGGGACATCGACAATCAGCCCCAGCATTTT. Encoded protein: CASSPPWDIDNQPQHF.